This entry concerns a single TCR beta chain. Antigen: not known. The CDR3 is cut off 3 residues early in the read; its end comes from the germline J gene. The CDR3 spans 15 residues. V lost 3 bases and J lost 4, with 13 bases in between. Germline-derived CDR1 and CDR2 are SGHAT and FQNNGV. This sample was taken from a study of T cell clonality in common variable immunodeficiency. Study-level results: In common variable immunodeficiency, TCR beta chains reportedly carried fewer deletions and N-nucleotide insertions.

The repertoire was sequenced with immunoSEQ multiplex PCR; TCRdb's copy has only in-frame clones and lacks some. This sample carries roughly 20,000 clones, none of them present only once. The chain recombines TRBV11-2 with TRBJ2-1; D possibly corresponds to TRBD2 (6 bases). This sequence originates from a human donor with common variable immunodeficiency. Sequencing was done on a sample of peripheral blood mononuclear cells. Partial CDR3 DNA: TGTGCCAGCAGCTTTATCGGGAGACAGTACAATGAG. Translation: CASSFIGRQYNE. The entire CDR3 is CASSFIGRQYNEQFF.